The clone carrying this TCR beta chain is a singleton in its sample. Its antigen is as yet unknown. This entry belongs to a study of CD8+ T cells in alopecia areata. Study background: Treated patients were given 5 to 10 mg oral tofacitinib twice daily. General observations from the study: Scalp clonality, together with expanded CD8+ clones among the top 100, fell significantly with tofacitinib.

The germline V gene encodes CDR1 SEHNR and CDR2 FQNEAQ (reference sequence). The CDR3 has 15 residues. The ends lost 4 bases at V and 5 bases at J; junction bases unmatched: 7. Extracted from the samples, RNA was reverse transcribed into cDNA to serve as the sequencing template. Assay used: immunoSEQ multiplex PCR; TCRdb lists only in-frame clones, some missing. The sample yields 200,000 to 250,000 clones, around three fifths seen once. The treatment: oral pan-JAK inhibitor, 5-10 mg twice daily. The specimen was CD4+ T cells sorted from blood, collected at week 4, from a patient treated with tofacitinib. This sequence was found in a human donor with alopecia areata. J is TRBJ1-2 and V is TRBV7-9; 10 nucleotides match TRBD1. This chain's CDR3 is CASSSTGGANYGYTF. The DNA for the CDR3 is TGTGCCAGCAGCTCGACAGGGGGCGCGAATTATGGCTACACCTTC.